This T cell receptor beta chain emerged from a study of T cell repertoires in cytomegalovirus infection. The wider study: Public TCR beta signatures marked donors with CMV infection and the matching HLA. Study-wide results and limits: CMV carriers having the relevant HLA were flagged by cumulative public TCR beta family frequency. It was HLA-C-restricted CMV-specific TCR beta clonotypes that dominated the response ex vivo.

Regarding this clonotype: Antigen specificity is unknown.

TCRdb ran MiXCR on the reads and lists one entry per CDR3 protein. The table shows around 310,000 distinct CDR3 sequences, with roughly 15% occurring only once. Germline V gene data show CDR1 as LNHDA and CDR2 as SQIVND (reference sequence). CDR3 length equals 18 residues. V trimming: 6 bases; J trimming: 7 bases; junction bases outside the gene matches: 12. The sequenced material came from PBMCs. This chain links TRBV19 with TRBJ2-1, with 16 bases identical to TRBD2. This sequence originates from a human donor in good health (CMV status not recorded). Some clones in this sample may be carry-over from other donors' samples. This chain's CDR3 is CASSQPGLAGGLHNEQFF. The CDR3 DNA sequence: TGTGCCAGTAGCCAACCGGGACTAGCGGGGGGGCTTCATAATGAGCAGTTCTTC.